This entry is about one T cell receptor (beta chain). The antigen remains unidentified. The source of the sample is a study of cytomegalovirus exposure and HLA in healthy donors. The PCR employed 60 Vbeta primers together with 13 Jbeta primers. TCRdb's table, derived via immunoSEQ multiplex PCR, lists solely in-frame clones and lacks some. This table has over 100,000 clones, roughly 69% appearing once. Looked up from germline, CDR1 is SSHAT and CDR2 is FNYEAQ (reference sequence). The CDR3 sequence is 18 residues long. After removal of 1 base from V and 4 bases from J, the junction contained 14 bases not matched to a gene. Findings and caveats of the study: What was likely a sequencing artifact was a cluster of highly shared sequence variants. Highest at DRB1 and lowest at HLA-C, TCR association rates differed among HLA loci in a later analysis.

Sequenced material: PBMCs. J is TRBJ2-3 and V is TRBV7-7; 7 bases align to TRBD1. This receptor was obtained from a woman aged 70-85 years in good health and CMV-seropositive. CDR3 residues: CASSLVGQTGIKADTQYF. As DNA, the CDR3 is TGTGCCAGCAGCTTAGTAGGCCAGACAGGGATCAAGGCAGATACGCAGTATTTT.